The 32 T cell receptor beta chains below come from one sample, sequenced in a study of metastatic and nonmetastatic thyroid tumors. Each patient came to thyroid surgery without any prior treatment (of any kind). TCRdb reprocessed the PCR reads using MiXCR. The data hold some 30,000 clones, with 25% to 35% observed a single time. Sequenced material: blood. These TCRs come from a female donor with papillary thyroid cancer or a benign thyroid nodule (not recorded which). Some clones in this sample may be carry-over from other donors' samples.

The chain is built from TRBV20-1 and TRBJ1-6, with 9 bases that match TRBD1. The length of the CDR3 is 14 residues. CDR1 and CDR2 from the germline V gene are DFQATT and SNEGSKA (reference sequence). Trimming at V came to 6 bases and at J to 9 bases, leaving 9 bases not matched to a gene. CDR3 sequence: CSATDRGLVSPLHF. The CDR3 nucleotides read TGCAGTGCAACGGACAGGGGACTTGTTTCACCCCTCCACTTT.

This clone has just a few counts. This chain uses TRBV7-3 with TRBJ2-5, with D tentatively TRBD2 (5 bases). V was pared by 5 bases and J by 5 bases, with 18 bases between. Germline CDR1 reads SGHTA; CDR2 reads FQGTGA. The CDR3 contains 15 residues. For the CDR3, the DNA is TGTGCCAGCAGCCACCTCGGTGGGAGAGGCGAGACCCAGTACTTC. Its translation: CASSHLGGRGETQYF.

V usage is TRBV5-1 and J usage is TRBJ1-1, with TRBD1 as a possible D gene (5 bases). This CDR3 spans 12 amino acids. Germline lookup yields CDR1 SGHRS and CDR2 YFSETQ. Trimming shortened V by 2 bases and J by 10 bases, and 12 bases separated the two germline ends. The CDR3 reads CASSFSRGAAFF. DNA for the CDR3: TGCGCCAGCAGCTTCTCAAGGGGCGCAGCTTTCTTT.

This clone turned up a few times. The chain combines TRBV30 with TRBJ1-2, with D maybe TRBD1 (6 bases). V was pared by 0 bases and J by 4 bases, with 9 bases between. Germline V lookup: CDR1 GTSNPN, CDR2 SVGIG (reference sequence). This CDR3 has 13 amino acids. CDR3 sequence reads: CAWSVQGGYGYTF. The CDR3 DNA reads TGTGCCTGGAGTGTACAGGGTGGCTATGGCTACACCTTC.

The rearrangement joins TRBV7-3 to TRBJ2-3; D is perhaps TRBD2 (6 bases). The CDR3 length is 16 residues. CDR1 SGHTA and CDR2 FQGTGA come from the germline V gene. The V gene lost 5 bases and the J gene lost 3 bases, with 18 bases spanning the gap. The DNA for the CDR3 is TGTGCCAGCAGCGTCGGTCTAGCGCCGGGTACAGATACGCAGTATTTT. Its protein product is CASSVGLAPGTDTQYF.

This clone was counted ten times or more. This CDR3 is CASSLNGPPLHF. The CDR3 DNA sequence: TGTGCCAGCAGCTTAAACGGGCCACCCCTCCACTTT. The rearrangement links TRBV12-3 or TRBV12-4 to TRBJ1-6, with unresolved D. The germline V and J ends were trimmed by 6 bases and 11 bases, with 11 bases remaining between them. The CDR3 runs to 12 residues.

This clone was seen only a few times. The chain links TRBV6-5 to TRBJ2-7; either TRBD1 or TRBD2 may fit D (5 bases each). This CDR3 comprises 14 residues. The V and J ends lost 5 bases and 9 bases respectively, with 20 bases between them. Germline CDR1 and CDR2: MNHEY and SVGAGI. This CDR3 reads CASSSSGTPIGQYF. The CDR3 DNA follows: TGTGCCAGCAGTAGCTCGGGGACCCCCATCGGGCAGTACTTC.

In its sample, this clone was seen a few times. The chain carries TRBV6-5 and TRBJ1-1, with 7 bases matching TRBD1. V gave up 4 bases and J gave up 5 bases; unmatched junction bases: 4. CDR3 length equals 13 residues. Germline V lookup: CDR1 MNHEY, CDR2 SVGAGI. The CDR3 region is CASSWTGRTEAFF. The CDR3 DNA sequence: TGTGCCAGCAGTTGGACAGGTCGGACTGAAGCTTTCTTT.

This clone was seen only a few times. Germline and junction disagree at one end, which may indicate a read error. The chain has TRBV6-4 and TRBJ2-1; 8 bases line up with TRBD2. Germline CDR1 MRHNA, CDR2 SNTAGT. CDR3 length equals 15 residues. The DNA of the CDR3 is TGTGCCGGCAGCCGAGCGGGAGAACTGGGGAATGAGCAGTTCTTC. This gives the protein CAGSRAGELGNEQFF.

The chain is built from TRBV6-1 and TRBJ2-7; D might be TRBD2 (6 bases). Germline values: CDR1 MNHNS, CDR2 SASEGT. The CDR3 spans 12 residues. V was pared by 3 bases and J by 7 bases, with 10 bases between. The CDR3 reads CASSDPAGEQYF. Written as DNA, the CDR3 is TGTGCCAGCAGTGACCCAGCGGGTGAGCAGTACTTC.

This clone was counted between two and nine times. The V gene is TRBV27, the J gene TRBJ1-5; no definite D call. The V end lost 2 bases, the J end lost 1 base, and 6 bases lay between the germline ends. The CDR3 runs 14 residues. Per germline, CDR1 MNHEY and CDR2 SMNVEV (reference sequence). CDR3 residues: CASSLRESNQPQHF. DNA of the CDR3: TGTGCCAGCAGTTTACGGGAGAGCAATCAGCCCCAGCATTTT.

The sample holds a few counts of this clone. This chain links TRBV6-1 with TRBJ1-6; 7 bases fit TRBD1. V dropped 1 base and J dropped 9; count of bases not matched to a gene: 3. This CDR3 region has 14 residues. Germline V gene sequence: CDR1 MNHNS, CDR2 SASEGT. The CDR3 DNA reads TGTGCCAGCAGTGAAGGACAGGGATCTTCACCCCTCCACTTT. Protein product: CASSEGQGSSPLHF.

The gene calls are TRBV2 and TRBJ1-2; no reliable D call. The CDR3 is 11 residues long. Trimming cost V 0 bases and J 5 bases, with 1 base left between them. Germline CDR1 is SNHLY and CDR2 is FYNNEI. This CDR3 reads CASSEAYGYTF. CDR3 nucleotide sequence: TGTGCCAGCAGTGAAGCGTATGGCTACACCTTC.

This clone is medium-sized. The chain couples TRBV6-1 to TRBJ2-1; unclear D gene. The germline CDR1 and CDR2 sequences are MNHNS and SASEGT. V was trimmed by 6 bases and J by 4 bases, leaving 4 bases between them. The CDR3 consists of 11 residues. The CDR3: CASRGYNEQFF. CDR3 nucleotide sequence: TGTGCCAGCAGGGGATACAATGAGCAGTTCTTC.

Sample share makes this clone large. In the same sample, other DNA sequences code for this CDR3. The V call is TRBV5-1, the J call TRBJ2-1; perhaps TRBD2 as D (5 bases). Germline CDR1 SGHRS, CDR2 YFSETQ. Trimming left V 0 bases short and J 6 bases short, with 7 bases between. This CDR3 contains 13 residues. In nucleotides, the CDR3 is TGCGCCAGCAGCTTGGGAACTAGCAATGAGCAGTTCTTC. Amino acids: CASSLGTSNEQFF.

By proportion, this clone is medium-sized. The chain carries TRBV7-9 and TRBJ1-2, with 9 bases fitting TRBD1. There are 12 residues in the CDR3. V was pared by 7 bases and J by 6 bases, with 3 bases of the junction left unmatched. Looked up from germline, CDR1 is SEHNR and CDR2 is FQNEAQ (reference sequence). The CDR3 loop is CASIRDRDGYTF. For the CDR3, the DNA is TGTGCCAGCATCAGGGACAGGGATGGCTACACCTTC.

This clone was picked up a small number of times. The chain links TRBV2 to TRBJ2-7; D is uncertain. Trimming pared 3 bases from V and 5 bases from J, leaving 14 bases between. This CDR3 is built from 14 residues. From germline, CDR1 is SNHLY and CDR2 FYNNEI. CDR3 bases: TGTGCCAGCAGTGATAAAAGGGCCGTCGACGAGCAGTACTTC. Translating it yields CASSDKRAVDEQYF.

In its sample, this clone was seen many times. This may be a read error, as it is one base from a much larger clone. V gene TRBV20-1 combines with J gene TRBJ2-3; D is uncertain. Trimming left V 0 bases short and J 2 bases short, with 6 bases between. The germline V gene encodes CDR1 DFQATT and CDR2 SNEGSKA (reference sequence). CDR3 length: 13 amino acids. CDR3: CSAREAITDTQYF. The CDR3 nucleotides are TGCAGTGCTAGAGAGGCCATCACAGATACGCAGTATTTT.

V usage is TRBV6-1 and J usage is TRBJ1-1; TRBD1 might be the D (5 bases). The CDR3 covers 13 residues. Germline loops: CDR1 MNHNS, CDR2 SASEGT. The ends were cut back, 7 bases at V and 4 bases at J, with 13 bases in the middle. CDR3 amino acids: CASKQGRGTEAFF. Written as DNA, the CDR3 is TGTGCCAGCAAGCAGGGCCGTGGCACTGAAGCTTTCTTT.

This clone was counted at least ten times. V is TRBV5-4 and J is TRBJ2-3; 10 bases match TRBD2. Germline-derived CDR1 and CDR2 are SGHNT and YYREEE (reference sequence). The CDR3 covers 15 residues. V was clipped by 4 bases and J by 4 bases; unmatched bases: 6. CDR3 bases: TGTGCCAGCAGCCCAGCGGGAGGGCCATCAGATACGCAGTATTTT. Translated: CASSPAGGPSDTQYF.

In this sample, this clone turned up many times. V gene TRBV9 combines with J gene TRBJ1-6; maybe TRBD1 (5 bases). The V and J ends lost 0 bases and 7 bases respectively, with 8 bases between them. The CDR3 has 14 amino acids. Germline CDR1 reads SGDLS; CDR2 reads YYNGEE. The CDR3 coding sequence is TGTGCCAGCAGCGTAGGGGCAGGGAATTCACCCCTCCACTTT. Translation: CASSVGAGNSPLHF.

This clone has a count of ten or more. The chain recombines TRBV19 with TRBJ2-2; the D gene is possibly TRBD2 (6 bases). V lost 7 bases and J lost 6, with 12 bases in between. CDR3 length: 13 amino acids. Germline V gives CDR1 LNHDA, CDR2 SQIVND (reference sequence). The CDR3 bases are TGTGCCAGTACCATTGGAGGGGCCGGGGAGCTGTTTTTT. It translates to CASTIGGAGELFF. Together with reference TRBV19 and TRBJ2-2, the CDR3 gives the full variable domain: DGGITQSPKYLFRKEGQNVTLSCEQNLNHDAMYWYRQDPGQGLRLIYYSQIVNDFQKGDIAEGYSVSREKKESFPLTVTSAQKNPTAFYLCASTIGGAGELFFGEGSRLTVL.

The V and J genes are TRBV5-1 and TRBJ1-1; maybe TRBD1 (5 bases). Germline loops: CDR1 SGHRS, CDR2 YFSETQ. This CDR3 is built from 14 residues. Trimming stripped 4 bases from V and 3 bases from J, with 13 bases between. CDR3 amino acids: CASSIQGGDTEAFF. In DNA form, the CDR3 reads TGCGCCAGCAGCATCCAGGGCGGCGACACTGAAGCTTTCTTT.

The genes are TRBV6-4 and TRBJ1-2; D is unclear. The CDR3 length is 14 residues. CDR1 and CDR2 from the germline V gene are MRHNA and SNTAGT. V was clipped by 3 bases and J by 2 bases, with 10 bases between them. CDR3 residues: CASSDKAGNYGYTF. The CDR3 bases are TGTGCCAGCAGTGATAAGGCTGGGAACTATGGCTACACCTTC.

CDR3 DNA: TGTGCCAGCAGCCCCCAACTAGCGGGAGGTGGGGCCAACGTCCTGACTTTC. Amino acids: CASSPQLAGGGANVLTF. The chain employs TRBV7-3 and TRBJ2-6, with TRBD2 matching over 12 bases. V was pared by 5 bases and J by 3 bases, with 5 bases of the junction left unmatched. This CDR3 is built from 17 residues. Germline lookup yields CDR1 SGHTA and CDR2 FQGTGA. The whole variable domain, remainder taken from reference TRBV7-3 and TRBJ2-6, is GAGVSQTPSNKVTEKGKYVELRCDPISGHTALYWYRQSLGQGPEFLIYFQGTGAADDSGLPNDRFFAVRPEGSVSTLKIQRTERGDSAVYLCASSPQLAGGGANVLTFGAGSRLTVL.

This clone has at least ten counts. The rearrangement joins TRBV5-6 to TRBJ2-7; 10 nucleotides line up with TRBD1. This CDR3 spans 18 amino acids. Germline CDR1 is SGHDT and CDR2 is YYEEEE. V trimming: 7 bases; J trimming: 6 bases; junction bases outside the gene matches: 22. The CDR3: CASVPPGGQGRRSGEQYF. CDR3 DNA: TGTGCCAGCGTCCCGCCGGGGGGACAGGGGAGACGCTCCGGCGAGCAGTACTTC.

V usage is TRBV6-1 and J usage is TRBJ1-6; a possible D gene is TRBD1 (5 bases). This CDR3 is built from 15 residues. Trimming cost V 7 bases and J 6 bases, with 16 bases left between them. Germline loops: CDR1 MNHNS, CDR2 SASEGT. Here the CDR3 DNA reads TGTGCCAGCAACAGTCTGGGACTTTTTAATTCACCCCTCCACTTT. Residues: CASNSLGLFNSPLHF.

This clone rates as medium-sized. The gene calls are TRBV10-3 and TRBJ1-1; TRBD1 might be the D (5 bases). Deletions cut 5 bases from V and 5 bases from J, with 12 bases between. The germline gives CDR1 ENHRY, CDR2 SYGVKD. The CDR3 has 13 residues. This chain's CDR3 is CAISPGGMTEAFF. DNA of the CDR3: TGTGCCATCAGTCCGGGGGGAATGACTGAAGCTTTCTTT.

The gene calls are TRBV9 and TRBJ1-2; no clear D gene. Germline CDR1 SGDLS, CDR2 YYNGEE. V lost 0 bases to trimming and J lost 8 bases, with 11 bases between them. This CDR3 has 13 residues. The CDR3 DNA reads as TGTGCCAGCAGCGTAGAGGAGCGGTGGGGCTACACCTTC. This translates into CASSVEERWGYTF.

This clone was detected only a few times. The chain joins TRBV10-2 to TRBJ2-2; TRBD1 is a possible D gene (6 bases). The ends were cut back, 6 bases at V and 0 bases at J, with 11 bases in the middle. Germline V gene data show CDR1 as WSHSY and CDR2 as SAAADI. The CDR3 is made up of 15 amino acids. CDR3 coding DNA: TGCGCCAGCAGGGGGACACACGCGAACACCGGGGAGCTGTTTTTT. Translated: CASRGTHANTGELFF.

The chain uses TRBV12-3 or TRBV12-4 and TRBJ2-5; possibly TRBD1 for D (6 bases). CDR3 length equals 13 residues. V dropped 8 bases and J dropped 1 base, with 11 bases sitting between them. The CDR3 bases are TGTGCCAGCTCGGACAGCTTCCAAGAGACCCAGTACTTC. It specifies CASSDSFQETQYF.

This clone was seen many times. The V and J genes are TRBV20-1 and TRBJ2-7; D ambiguous. CDR1 DFQATT and CDR2 SNEGSKA come from the germline V gene (reference sequence). The V and J ends lost 1 base and 2 bases respectively, with 21 bases between them. CDR3 length equals 17 residues. This chain's CDR3 is CSARAPDPRASPYEQYF. The CDR3 nucleotides read TGCAGTGCTAGAGCCCCCGATCCTAGAGCGTCTCCCTACGAGCAGTACTTC.